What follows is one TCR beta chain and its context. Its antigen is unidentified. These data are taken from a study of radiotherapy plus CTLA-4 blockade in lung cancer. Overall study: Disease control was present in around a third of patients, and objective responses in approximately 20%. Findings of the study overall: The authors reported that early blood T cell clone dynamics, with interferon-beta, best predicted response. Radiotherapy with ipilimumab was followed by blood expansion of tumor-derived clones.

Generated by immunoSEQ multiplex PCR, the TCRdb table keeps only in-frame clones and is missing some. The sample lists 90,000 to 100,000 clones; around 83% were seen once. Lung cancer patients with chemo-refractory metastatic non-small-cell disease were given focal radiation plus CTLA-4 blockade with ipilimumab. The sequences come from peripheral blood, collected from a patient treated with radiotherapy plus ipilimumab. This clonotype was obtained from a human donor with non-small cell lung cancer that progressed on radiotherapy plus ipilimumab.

This CDR3 is CASSFHNEQFF. The DNA of the CDR3 is TGTGCCAGCAGCTTTCACAATGAGCAGTTCTTC. The genes are TRBV7-2 and TRBJ2-1; D gene uncertain. In germline, CDR1 is SGHTA, CDR2 FQGNSA. V lost 3 bases, J lost 5 bases, and 2 bases lay in between. This CDR3 has 11 residues.